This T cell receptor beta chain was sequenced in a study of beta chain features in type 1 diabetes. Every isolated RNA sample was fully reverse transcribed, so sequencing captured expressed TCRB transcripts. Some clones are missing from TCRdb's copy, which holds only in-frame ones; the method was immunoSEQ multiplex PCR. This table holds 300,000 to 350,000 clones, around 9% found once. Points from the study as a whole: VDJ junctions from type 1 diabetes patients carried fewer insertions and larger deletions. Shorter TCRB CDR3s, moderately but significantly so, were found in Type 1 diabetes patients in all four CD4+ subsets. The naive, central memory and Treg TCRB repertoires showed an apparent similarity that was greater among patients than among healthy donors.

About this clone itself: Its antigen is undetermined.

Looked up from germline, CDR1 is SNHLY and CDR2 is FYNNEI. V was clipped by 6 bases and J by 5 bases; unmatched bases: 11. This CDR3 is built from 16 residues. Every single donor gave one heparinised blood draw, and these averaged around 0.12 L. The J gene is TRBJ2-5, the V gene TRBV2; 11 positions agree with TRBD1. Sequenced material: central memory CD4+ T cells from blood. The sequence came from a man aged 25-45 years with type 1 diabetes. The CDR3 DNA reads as TGTGCCAGCAGGAGGGGACAGGGGGGCCTCGAGGAGACCCAGTACTTC. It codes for CASRRGQGGLEETQYF.